These 30 T cell receptor beta chains were all obtained from the same sample, sequenced in a study of blood T cell repertoires in COVID-19. Using immunoSEQ multiplex PCR, the repertoire was profiled, and TCRdb retains in-frame clones only, with some absent. The repertoire consists of some 41,000 clones, with 75% to 85% occurring once and the leading ten covering 8% to 10%. The sequencing input was peripheral blood. Receptors originate from an older man in a cohort sampled during active COVID-19.

Concerning this clone itself: At the DNA level, this CDR3 is encoded by other sequences in the same sample as well. The genes are TRBV15 and TRBJ2-3; 7 bases fit TRBD2. V lost 6 bases to trimming and J lost 9 bases; unmatched junction nucleotides: 18. This CDR3 region has 16 residues. From germline, CDR1 is LNHNV and CDR2 YYDKDF (reference sequence). The DNA of the CDR3 is TGTGCCACCAGTAGCCTGCCGAGGGCCTCCGGGGGGACGCAGTATTTT. Amino acids: CATSSLPRASGGTQYF.

The rearrangement links TRBV7-9 to TRBJ2-5, with TRBD2 matching over 7 bases. V dropped 1 base and J dropped 1; count of bases not matched to a gene: 3. The germline gives CDR1 SEHNR, CDR2 FQNEAQ (reference sequence). The CDR3 totals 15 residues. CDR3 coding DNA: TGTGCCAGCAGCTTAGATAGGACTAGCCAAGAGACCCAGTACTTC. Protein product: CASSLDRTSQETQYF.

The V and J genes are TRBV30 and TRBJ2-5; 14 bases agree with TRBD2. The V segment lost 7 bases and the J segment 5 bases; nucleotides outside the gene matches: 6. The germline V gene has CDR1 GTSNPN and CDR2 SVGIG (reference sequence). The length of the CDR3 is 14 residues. The CDR3 sequence is CASTTSGGVETQYF. The CDR3 DNA sequence: TGTGCCTCCACGACTAGCGGGGGGGTGGAGACCCAGTACTTC.

The chain has TRBV24-1 and TRBJ1-5; no firm D call. Trimming took 2 bases from V and 6 from J, leaving 4 bases between them. This CDR3 spans 12 amino acids. CDR1 is KGHDR and CDR2 is SFDVKD in the germline V gene. The CDR3 sequence: CATSDSGQPQHF. CDR3 nucleotide sequence: TGTGCCACCAGTGATTCGGGTCAGCCCCAGCATTTT.

V usage is TRBV19 and J usage is TRBJ1-5; D possibly corresponds to TRBD1 (6 bases). Trimming pared 3 bases from V and 3 bases from J, leaving 12 bases between. The germline gives CDR1 LNHDA, CDR2 SQIVND (reference sequence). The CDR3 spans 15 residues. The CDR3 sequence: CASSMTGRTNQPQHF. In DNA form, the CDR3 reads TGTGCCAGTAGTATGACAGGCCGCACCAATCAGCCCCAGCATTTT.

The V and J genes are TRBV2 and TRBJ2-1; possible D gene TRBD2, 5 bases. CDR3 length equals 14 residues. Trimming stripped 8 bases from V and 4 bases from J, with 15 bases between. CDR1 SNHLY and CDR2 FYNNEI come from the germline V gene. CDR3 DNA: TGTGCCAGCGCCGGGGTTAGAAGGTACAATGAGCAGTTCTTC. Protein product: CASAGVRRYNEQFF. Complete variable domain (other parts from reference TRBV2 and TRBJ2-1): EPEVTQTPSHQVTQMGQEVILRCVPISNHLYFYWYRQILGQKVEFLVSFYNNEISEKSEIFDDQFSVERPDGSNFTLKIRSTKLEDSAMYFCASAGVRRYNEQFFGPGTRLTVL.

This chain uses TRBV5-4 with TRBJ2-2; maybe TRBD1 (6 bases). The CDR3 totals 15 residues. Per the germline V gene, CDR1 is SGHNT and CDR2 is YYREEE (reference sequence). Between the trimmed V and J ends, which lost 9 bases and 2 bases, there was a span of 17 bases. CDR3 sequence reads: CATALVGTNTGELFF. CDR3 bases: TGTGCCACCGCCTTAGTAGGGACAAACACCGGGGAGCTGTTTTTT.

This sequence joins TRBV15 and TRBJ2-7; 8 bases map to TRBD2. The CDR3 runs 15 residues. With V trimmed by 5 bases and J by 5 bases, 11 bases remained unmatched. Germline CDR1 is LNHNV and CDR2 is YYDKDF (reference sequence). CDR3 region: CATSAGLATFNEQYF. The CDR3 DNA sequence: TGTGCCACCAGCGCCGGACTAGCCACTTTTAACGAGCAGTACTTC.

A remark on this clone: One junction end does not reproduce the germline sequence, and a read error may be involved. The V call is TRBV6-1, the J call TRBJ1-3; 7 bases fit TRBD1. The CDR3 totals 15 residues. The germline V gene encodes CDR1 MNHNS and CDR2 SASEGT. The CDR3, as DNA: TGTGCCAGCAGCGAAGCCGGGACAGCTGGAAACACCATATATTTT. It yields the protein CASSEAGTAGNTIYF.

The rearrangement joins TRBV24-1 to TRBJ2-3; 7 nucleotides match TRBD2. CDR1 and CDR2 (germline): KGHDR, SFDVKD. The CDR3 has 16 amino acids. V shed 0 bases and J 2 bases; nucleotides not matched to a gene: 4. Here the CDR3 reads CATSDLCGLVTDTQYF. CDR3 in DNA: TGTGCCACCAGTGATTTGTGCGGACTAGTCACAGATACGCAGTATTTT.

The chain carries TRBV6-5 and TRBJ2-3; TRBD2 aligns across 9 bases. Trimming took 5 bases from V and 6 from J; bases not matched to a gene: 9. CDR3 size: 15 residues. Germline V lookup: CDR1 MNHEY, CDR2 SVGAGI. Here the CDR3 reads CASSLAGRVTDTQYF. The DNA for the CDR3 is TGTGCCAGCAGTCTAGCGGGGAGGGTCACCGATACGCAGTATTTT.

This chain connects TRBV5-1 to TRBJ2-2, with D possibly TRBD2 on 6 matching bases. V dropped 5 bases and J dropped 6 bases, with 14 bases sitting between them. This CDR3 region has 14 residues. CDR1 and CDR2 (germline): SGHRS, YFSETQ. CDR3 coding DNA: TGCGCCAGCAGGTCCCAGGAGGGTCCCGGGGAGCTGTTTTTT. Encoded protein: CASRSQEGPGELFF.

The chain combines TRBV19 with TRBJ2-7; weak D call: TRBD1 (5 bases). The CDR3 is made up of 17 amino acids. Germline CDR1 reads LNHDA; CDR2 reads SQIVND (reference sequence). Trimming took off 0 bases at V and 3 bases at J, with 18 bases between the two ends. This CDR3 is CASSIDGPAGSRYEQYF. The CDR3 nucleotides read TGTGCCAGTAGTATAGATGGGCCAGCAGGGTCCCGCTACGAGCAGTACTTC.

The chain links TRBV2 to TRBJ2-5, with D tentatively TRBD1 (5 bases). Looked up from germline, CDR1 is SNHLY and CDR2 is FYNNEI. V lost 3 bases and J lost 1, with 9 bases in between. The CDR3 is 14 amino acids. The CDR3 DNA reads TGTGCCAGCAGTGAGATCCAGGGCCAAGAGACCCAGTACTTC. Its translation: CASSEIQGQETQYF.

The V call is TRBV5-1, the J call TRBJ2-3; the match to TRBD1 covers 9 bases. V gave up 7 bases and J gave up 6 bases; unmatched junction bases: 6. The CDR3 is 13 residues long. Per germline, CDR1 SGHRS and CDR2 YFSETQ. In DNA form, the CDR3 reads TGCGCCAGCGGGACAGGGACGGGGGATACGCAGTATTTT. Translation gives CASGTGTGDTQYF.

This rearrangement joins TRBV28 to TRBJ2-3; 11 nucleotides align to TRBD2. The CDR3 extends over 17 amino acids. V was pared by 2 bases and J by 0 bases, with 4 bases of the junction left unmatched. The germline V gene encodes CDR1 MDHEN and CDR2 SYDVKM. The CDR3 loop is CASSLIGLAGSTDTQYF. In DNA, the CDR3 is TGTGCCAGCAGTTTAATCGGACTAGCGGGCAGCACAGATACGCAGTATTTT.

The chain links TRBV7-9 to TRBJ2-3; D possibly corresponds to TRBD2 (7 bases). From germline, CDR1 is SEHNR and CDR2 FQNEAQ (reference sequence). The CDR3 consists of 16 residues. Trimming shortened V by 5 bases and J by 0 bases, and 15 bases separated the two germline ends. CDR3 protein: CASSPAGAGSTDTQYF. As DNA, the CDR3 is TGTGCCAGCAGCCCCGCGGGGGCGGGAAGCACAGATACGCAGTATTTT.

The chain recombines TRBV5-1 with TRBJ2-7, with D unclear. Trimming left V 0 bases short and J 6 bases short, with 16 bases between. Germline CDR1 and CDR2: SGHRS and YFSETQ. The CDR3 is made up of 15 amino acids. The CDR3 DNA is TGCGCCAGCAGCTTGGCGGTCAGGAACCCCTCCGAGCAGTACTTC. Its protein is CASSLAVRNPSEQYF. The full variable domain, completed using reference TRBV5-1 and TRBJ2-7, is KAGVTQTPRYLIKTRGQQVTLSCSPISGHRSVSWYQQTPGQGLQFLFEYFSETQRNKGNFPGRFSGRQFSNSRSEMNVSTLELGDSALYLCASSLAVRNPSEQYFGPGTRLTVT.

This rearrangement joins TRBV12-3 or TRBV12-4 to TRBJ2-7; 7 nucleotides align to TRBD1. Unmatched junction bases numbered 4, after V lost 6 bases and J lost 5 bases. This CDR3 is 12 amino acids long. CDR3 bases: TGTGCCAGCAGCCAGACAGGGAACGAGCAGTACTTC. Its translation is CASSQTGNEQYF.

The rearrangement joins TRBV6-2 or TRBV6-3 to TRBJ2-6; D gene uncertain. CDR3 length: 13 residues. Looked up from germline, CDR1 is MNHEY and CDR2 is SVGEGT. Trimming pared 5 bases from V and 0 bases from J, leaving 2 bases between. The CDR3 sequence is CASSLSGANVLTF. In DNA, the CDR3 is TGTGCCAGCAGTCTCTCTGGGGCCAACGTCCTGACTTTC.

CDR3 sequence reads: CASSYRGLNEKLFF. The CDR3 DNA reads TGTGCCAGCAGCTACAGGGGGCTGAATGAAAAACTGTTTTTT. This chain joins TRBV7-9 and TRBJ1-4, with TRBD1 identical over 9 bases. This CDR3 comprises 14 residues. Germline V gene sequence: CDR1 SEHNR, CDR2 FQNEAQ (reference sequence). V lost 4 bases and J lost 5; bases outside the gene matches: 2.

This sequence joins TRBV24-1 and TRBJ1-5; 7 nucleotides match TRBD1. The length of the CDR3 is 13 residues. Germline CDR1 KGHDR, CDR2 SFDVKD. After removal of 10 bases from V and 9 bases from J, the junction contained 11 bases not matched to a gene. The CDR3: CATKPGQTMPQHF. The DNA of the CDR3 is TGTGCCACAAAACCGGGACAGACTATGCCCCAGCATTTT.

The chain couples TRBV6-5 to TRBJ2-3; 9 bases map to TRBD1. Losses at the gene ends were 8 bases for V and 11 bases for J; bases not matched to a gene: 17. This CDR3 spans 15 amino acids. The germline CDR1 and CDR2 sequences are MNHEY and SVGAGI. The CDR3 sequence: CASYPGQGWTRLQYF. The CDR3 nucleotides read TGTGCCAGCTACCCGGGACAGGGTTGGACAAGATTGCAGTATTTT.

The chain has TRBV19 and TRBJ2-1; D is unclear. V lost 0 bases, J lost 5 bases, and 8 bases lay in between. Per germline, CDR1 LNHDA and CDR2 SQIVND (reference sequence). CDR3 length: 14 amino acids. CDR3 amino acids: CASSIERSDNEQFF. Here the CDR3 DNA reads TGTGCCAGTAGTATAGAGAGAAGCGACAATGAGCAGTTCTTC.

The CDR3 DNA sequence: TGTGCCACCGCGACTTCGGAGGGGTACGAGCAGTACTTC. Translating it yields CATATSEGYEQYF. The chain is built from TRBV10-3 and TRBJ2-7; D may be TRBD2 (6 bases). The CDR3 sequence is 13 residues long. Trimming took off 10 bases at V and 4 bases at J, with 17 bases between the two ends. The V gene's germline CDR1 is ENHRY and CDR2 SYGVKD.

DNA of the CDR3: TGTGCCAGCAGCTCTACGCCGTCCGGGGGGCCATATGAAAAACTGTTTTTT. Protein sequence: CASSSTPSGGPYEKLFF. The chain recombines TRBV5-6 with TRBJ1-4, with a weak D call TRBD1 (6 bases). The germline V gene encodes CDR1 SGHDT and CDR2 YYEEEE. Trimming took 3 bases from V and 6 from J, leaving 21 bases between them. The CDR3 is made up of 17 amino acids.

This chain links TRBV25-1 with TRBJ1-4, with TRBD1 matching 11 bases. This CDR3 spans 14 amino acids. The junction had 3 bases not matched to a gene; V was cut back by 4 bases and J by 8 bases. Germline V CDR1 and CDR2: MGHDK, SYGVNS. The CDR3 here is CASSGTGGREKLFF. The CDR3 bases are TGTGCCAGCAGTGGGACAGGGGGCAGGGAAAAACTGTTTTTT.

This chain links TRBV2 with TRBJ2-2, with TRBD2 matching over 8 bases. CDR3 length equals 15 residues. V lost 2 bases to trimming and J lost 5 bases; unmatched junction nucleotides: 4. Germline V lookup: CDR1 SNHLY, CDR2 FYNNEI. The CDR3, as DNA: TGTGCCAGCAGTGAAAATGGCGGGGGGACCGGGGAGCTGTTTTTT. Translation gives CASSENGGGTGELFF.

The chain carries TRBV3-1 (or the pseudogene TRBV3-2) and TRBJ1-5, with D uncertain. V was pared by 0 bases and J by 2 bases, with 8 bases between. Per the germline V gene, CDR1 is LGHDT and CDR2 is YNNKEL (reference sequence). The CDR3 has 15 residues. Here the CDR3 reads CASSQELGGNQPQHF. Written as DNA, the CDR3 is TGTGCCAGCAGCCAAGAATTGGGAGGCAATCAGCCCCAGCATTTT.

This chain links TRBV5-1 with TRBJ2-1; the D is unclear. Germline loops: CDR1 SGHRS, CDR2 YFSETQ. Trimming left V 1 base short and J 0 bases short, with 11 bases between. CDR3 size: 16 residues. The CDR3 sequence: CASSLTPASSYNEQFF. The CDR3 region has the DNA TGCGCCAGCAGCTTGACTCCGGCTAGCTCCTACAATGAGCAGTTCTTC.